Listed below are T cell receptor beta chains from one sample, sequenced in a study of T cell responses to AZD1222 COVID-19 vaccine. This table comes from immunoSEQ multiplex PCR, and its TCRdb copy is limited to in-frame clones, with some not included. The data show 60,000 to 85,000 clones, 70% to 90% seen once. The sample here was peripheral blood, taken 28 days after the second dose of the MenACWY control vaccine. Source of these receptors: an adult who received the MenACWY meningococcal vaccine as a control. Each CDR3 is given with its conserved first and last residue. The D gene is left open where the match is weak. A clone size is listed for some rows: how often the clone was seen (once, few, many), or a class if it is expanded.

>.|TRBD1|TRBV2|TRBJ1-5
CASSYTGGGYSNQPQHF
TGTGCCAGCAGTTACACAGGGGGAGGTTATAGCAATCAGCCCCAGCATTTT
>.|.|TRBV2|TRBJ1-1
CASSEIRGEAFF
TGTGCCAGCAGTGAAATTAGGGGGGAAGCTTTCTTT
>.|TRBD1|TRBV11-2|TRBJ1-1
CASSLGQGGTEAFF
TGTGCCAGCAGCCTTGGACAGGGTGGAACTGAAGCTTTCTTT
>.|.|TRBV2|TRBJ2-6
CASSDSGFGANVLTF
TGTGCCAGCAGCGACTCGGGTTTTGGGGCCAACGTCCTGACTTTC
>.|TRBD2|TRBV3-1/TRBV3-2|TRBJ2-3
CASSPGLAGGRDTQYF
TGTGCCAGCAGCCCCGGTCTGGCGGGGGGGCGAGATACGCAGTATTTT
>.|.|TRBV19|TRBJ2-5
CASSGGDSEETQYF
TGTGCCAGTAGTGGGGGGGACAGTGAAGAGACCCAGTACTTC
>few|.|TRBV5-8|TRBJ2-5
CASSLEQGRETQYF
TGTGCCAGCAGCTTGGAACAGGGTCGGGAGACCCAGTACTTC
>.|TRBD1|TRBV9|TRBJ2-2
CASSVPGQGAGGELFF
TGTGCCAGCAGCGTCCCCGGGCAGGGGGCGGGCGGGGAGCTGTTTTTT
>.|.|TRBV28|TRBJ1-2
CASSAHRTRGGYTF
TGTGCCAGCAGTGCCCACAGGACACGGGGTGGCTACACCTTC
>.|TRBD1|TRBV6-5|TRBJ1-2
CASSRGQGVYGYTF
TGTGCCAGCAGCCGGGGACAGGGAGTCTATGGCTACACCTTC
>once|.|TRBV9|TRBJ1-2
CASSPRDTSNYGYTF
TGTGCCAGCAGCCCCCGGGACACTTCTAACTATGGCTACACCTTC